The rows below give T cell receptor beta chains drawn from one sample of a study of CD8+ T cells in alopecia areata. TCRdb's table, derived via immunoSEQ multiplex PCR, lists solely in-frame clones and lacks some. The sample includes about 210,000 clones, about three fifths of them seen just once. The starting material was CD4+ T cells sorted from blood, obtained at week 4, from a patient treated with tofacitinib. These receptors were obtained from a human donor with alopecia areata. Each CDR3 is given with its conserved first and last residue. D genes are given only for firm matches. For some rows the clone size is stated as once, few or many, or as a class when expanded; others skip it.

J gene: TRBJ2-3
D gene: TRBD1
V gene: TRBV18
clone size: NA
CDR3 protein: CASSPTGVTDTQYF
CDR3 DNA: TGTGCCAGCTCACCCACAGGGGTGACAGATACGCAGTATTTT

J gene: TRBJ1-1
D gene: NA
V gene: TRBV4-1
clone size: once
CDR3 protein: CASTPVGQTNTEAFF
CDR3 DNA: TGCGCCAGCACCCCTGTTGGCCAGACGAACACTGAAGCTTTCTTT

J gene: TRBJ2-5
D gene: TRBD2
V gene: TRBV5-6
clone size: NA
CDR3 protein: CASSFLPLAGGGETQYF
CDR3 DNA: TGTGCCAGCAGCTTCCTCCCCCTAGCGGGGGGCGGGGAGACCCAGTACTTC

J gene: TRBJ1-2
D gene: NA
V gene: TRBV4-3
clone size: few
CDR3 protein: CASSLRESLGYTF
CDR3 DNA: TGCGCCAGCAGCCTCCGGGAGAGCCTGGGCTACACCTTC

J gene: TRBJ2-7
D gene: NA
V gene: TRBV5-6
clone size: NA
CDR3 protein: CASSLRQHYEQYF
CDR3 DNA: TGTGCCAGCAGCTTGCGCCAGCACTACGAGCAGTACTTC

J gene: TRBJ2-1
D gene: NA
V gene: TRBV29-1
clone size: NA
CDR3 protein: CSGQGLTNEQFF
CDR3 DNA: TGCAGCGGGCAGGGGTTAACCAATGAGCAGTTCTTC

J gene: TRBJ1-5
D gene: NA
V gene: TRBV19
clone size: few
CDR3 protein: CASDSDGVSIQPQHF
CDR3 DNA: TGTGCCAGTGATTCCGATGGGGTATCTATCCAGCCCCAGCATTTT

J gene: TRBJ2-5
D gene: TRBD1
V gene: TRBV7-8
clone size: many
CDR3 protein: CASSLATGQGRETQYF
CDR3 DNA: TGTGCCAGCAGCTTAGCAACGGGACAGGGGAGGGAGACCCAGTACTTC

J gene: TRBJ1-1
D gene: NA
V gene: TRBV30
clone size: NA
CDR3 protein: CAWSTGTPGPDTEAFF
CDR3 DNA: TGTGCCTGGAGTACAGGGACACCGGGGCCTGACACTGAAGCTTTCTTT

J gene: TRBJ1-2
D gene: TRBD1
V gene: TRBV5-4
clone size: NA
CDR3 protein: CASSTHSQGASGYTF
CDR3 DNA: TGTGCCAGCAGCACCCATTCTCAGGGGGCCAGCGGCTACACCTTC

J gene: TRBJ1-1
D gene: TRBD1
V gene: TRBV7-2
clone size: NA
CDR3 protein: CASSFGTGIDEAFF
CDR3 DNA: TGTGCCAGCAGCTTCGGGACAGGGATAGATGAAGCTTTCTTT

J gene: TRBJ2-4
D gene: NA
V gene: TRBV29-1
clone size: NA
CDR3 protein: CSVSSGDVNIQYF
CDR3 DNA: TGCAGCGTTAGTTCAGGGGACGTAAACATTCAGTACTTC

J gene: TRBJ2-2
D gene: NA
V gene: TRBV11-3
clone size: few
CDR3 protein: CASSLGLRQNTGELFF
CDR3 DNA: TGTGCCAGCAGCTTAGGTCTTCGGCAGAACACCGGGGAGCTGTTTTTT

J gene: TRBJ1-4
D gene: NA
V gene: TRBV29-1
clone size: many
CDR3 protein: CSVDRNNEKLFF
CDR3 DNA: TGCAGCGTCGACCGAAACAATGAAAAACTGTTTTTT

J gene: TRBJ2-7
D gene: NA
V gene: TRBV2
clone size: NA
CDR3 protein: CASSDRSRSYEQYF
CDR3 DNA: TGTGCCAGCAGTGATCGGTCGAGGAGCTACGAGCAGTACTTC

J gene: TRBJ2-7
D gene: NA
V gene: TRBV7-2
clone size: few
CDR3 protein: CASSPHHSYEQYF
CDR3 DNA: TGTGCCAGCAGCCCCCACCACTCCTACGAGCAGTACTTC

J gene: TRBJ1-1
D gene: TRBD1
V gene: TRBV9
clone size: NA
CDR3 protein: CASSVVDRGRNTEAFF
CDR3 DNA: TGTGCCAGCAGCGTAGTGGACAGGGGGAGGAACACTGAAGCTTTCTTT

J gene: TRBJ2-3
D gene: NA
V gene: TRBV18
clone size: few
CDR3 protein: CASSPMEGDTQYF
CDR3 DNA: TGTGCCAGCTCACCCATGGAAGGAGATACGCAGTATTTT

J gene: TRBJ1-4
D gene: TRBD1
V gene: TRBV5-1
clone size: NA
CDR3 protein: CASSLEGQGRQKLFF
CDR3 DNA: TGCGCCAGCAGCTTGGAGGGACAGGGGCGTCAAAAACTGTTTTTT

J gene: TRBJ2-1
D gene: NA
V gene: TRBV2
clone size: NA
CDR3 protein: CASSGSEQFF
CDR3 DNA: TGTGCCAGCAGTGGGTCTGAGCAGTTCTTC

J gene: TRBJ1-5
D gene: NA
V gene: TRBV4-3
clone size: few
CDR3 protein: CASSPSLRNQPQHF
CDR3 DNA: TGCGCCAGCAGCCCGTCACTCCGCAATCAGCCCCAGCATTTT

J gene: TRBJ1-2
D gene: NA
V gene: TRBV30
clone size: NA
CDR3 protein: CACFIGAGYGYTF
CDR3 DNA: TGTGCCTGTTTTATCGGCGCAGGCTATGGCTACACCTTC

J gene: TRBJ2-1
D gene: TRBD2
V gene: TRBV9
clone size: NA
CDR3 protein: CASSFSPLPHRLAANSEQFF
CDR3 DNA: TGTGCCAGCAGCTTTTCTCCACTACCCCACAGACTAGCGGCGAACAGTGAGCAGTTCTTC

J gene: TRBJ2-5
D gene: TRBD2
V gene: TRBV5-5
clone size: few
CDR3 protein: CASSSLLAGGASPETQYF
CDR3 DNA: TGTGCCAGCAGCTCGTTACTAGCGGGGGGCGCCTCTCCAGAGACCCAGTACTTC

J gene: TRBJ2-6
D gene: NA
V gene: TRBV5-1
clone size: NA
CDR3 protein: CASSIVGGPSGANVLTF
CDR3 DNA: TGCGCCAGCAGCATTGTGGGGGGCCCCTCTGGGGCCAACGTCCTGACTTTC

J gene: TRBJ1-1
D gene: TRBD1
V gene: TRBV29-1
clone size: NA
CDR3 protein: CSVRQGWTEAFF
CDR3 DNA: TGCAGCGTTCGACAGGGCTGGACTGAAGCTTTCTTT

J gene: TRBJ2-1
D gene: NA
V gene: TRBV7-8
clone size: NA
CDR3 protein: CASSLDFNNEQFF
CDR3 DNA: TGTGCCAGCAGCTTAGACTTCAACAATGAGCAGTTCTTC

J gene: TRBJ1-2
D gene: NA
V gene: TRBV5-4
clone size: NA
CDR3 protein: CASSLAEGRASYTF
CDR3 DNA: TGTGCCAGCAGCTTGGCCGAGGGGAGAGCAAGCTACACCTTC

J gene: TRBJ2-5
D gene: NA
V gene: TRBV7-2
clone size: NA
CDR3 protein: CASSANPQGETQYF
CDR3 DNA: TGTGCCAGCAGCGCCAATCCCCAAGGGGAGACCCAGTACTTC

J gene: TRBJ2-6
D gene: NA
V gene: TRBV11-3
clone size: few
CDR3 protein: CASRPAASGAANVLTF
CDR3 DNA: TGTGCCAGCAGACCTGCCGCCTCAGGGGCAGCCAACGTCCTGACTTTC

J gene: TRBJ2-3
D gene: NA
V gene: TRBV20-1
clone size: NA
CDR3 protein: CSARNTDTQYF
CDR3 DNA: TGCAGTGCCCGGAACACAGATACGCAGTATTTT

J gene: TRBJ2-7
D gene: NA
V gene: TRBV7-2
clone size: once
CDR3 protein: CASSLTFYEQYF
CDR3 DNA: TGTGCCAGCAGCCTCACATTCTACGAGCAGTACTTC

J gene: TRBJ2-6
D gene: NA
V gene: TRBV4-3
clone size: NA
CDR3 protein: CASSQSQGSGANVLTF
CDR3 DNA: TGCGCCAGCAGCCAGTCCCAGGGCTCTGGGGCCAACGTCCTGACTTTC

J gene: TRBJ1-1
D gene: TRBD1
V gene: TRBV15
clone size: NA
CDR3 protein: CATSSTLQGNTEAFF
CDR3 DNA: TGTGCCACCAGCAGCACTTTACAGGGGAATACTGAAGCTTTCTTT

J gene: TRBJ2-7
D gene: TRBD1
V gene: TRBV25-1
clone size: NA
CDR3 protein: CASRGAGGWEQYF
CDR3 DNA: TGTGCCAGCAGGGGGGCAGGGGGATGGGAGCAGTACTTC

J gene: TRBJ2-1
D gene: NA
V gene: TRBV29-1
clone size: NA
CDR3 protein: CSFRRGGSYNEQFF
CDR3 DNA: TGCAGCTTTCGCAGGGGAGGGTCCTACAATGAGCAGTTCTTC

J gene: TRBJ1-1
D gene: NA
V gene: TRBV4-3
clone size: NA
CDR3 protein: CASSQVVAVNTEAFF
CDR3 DNA: TGCGCCAGCAGCCAAGTGGTGGCGGTGAACACTGAAGCTTTCTTT

J gene: TRBJ2-4
D gene: NA
V gene: TRBV1
clone size: NA
CDR3 protein: CTSSQERWGLAKNIQYF
CDR3 DNA: TGCACCAGCAGCCAAGAAAGGTGGGGACTAGCCAAAAACATTCAGTACTTC

J gene: TRBJ2-7
D gene: TRBD2
V gene: TRBV29-1
clone size: NA
CDR3 protein: CSVEIAGGSEQYF
CDR3 DNA: TGCAGCGTTGAAATAGCGGGGGGGTCCGAGCAGTACTTC

J gene: TRBJ2-7
D gene: NA
V gene: TRBV30
clone size: NA
CDR3 protein: CAWSGVYEQYF
CDR3 DNA: TGTGCCTGGAGTGGGGTCTACGAGCAGTACTTC

J gene: TRBJ2-3
D gene: NA
V gene: TRBV7-6
clone size: NA
CDR3 protein: CASSTDRQDTQYF
CDR3 DNA: TGTGCCAGCAGCACGGACAGACAAGATACGCAGTATTTT

J gene: TRBJ2-2
D gene: NA
V gene: TRBV29-1
clone size: NA
CDR3 protein: CSVAGSPTGELFF
CDR3 DNA: TGCAGCGTTGCGGGCAGTCCCACCGGGGAGCTGTTTTTT

J gene: TRBJ2-1
D gene: TRBD1
V gene: TRBV29-1
clone size: few
CDR3 protein: CSVNRGRNEQFF
CDR3 DNA: TGCAGCGTTAACAGGGGGCGGAATGAGCAGTTCTTC

J gene: TRBJ2-1
D gene: TRBD1
V gene: TRBV5-6
clone size: NA
CDR3 protein: CASSLTGGEVNEQFF
CDR3 DNA: TGTGCCAGCAGCTTGACAGGGGGCGAGGTCAATGAGCAGTTCTTC

J gene: TRBJ1-2
D gene: NA
V gene: TRBV4-3
clone size: NA
CDR3 protein: CASSQFPGNYGYTF
CDR3 DNA: TGCGCCAGCAGCCAATTTCCGGGGAACTATGGCTACACCTTC

J gene: TRBJ1-6
D gene: TRBD1
V gene: TRBV30
clone size: NA
CDR3 protein: CAEGQGANSPLHF
CDR3 DNA: TGTGCGGAGGGACAGGGGGCGAATTCACCCCTCCACTTT

J gene: TRBJ1-2
D gene: NA
V gene: TRBV2
clone size: NA
CDR3 protein: CASSDWVGYTF
CDR3 DNA: TGTGCCAGCAGTGACTGGGTTGGCTACACCTTC

J gene: TRBJ2-5
D gene: TRBD1
V gene: TRBV5-1
clone size: NA
CDR3 protein: CASSPRDSRKETQYF
CDR3 DNA: TGCGCCAGCAGCCCAAGGGACAGCAGGAAAGAGACCCAGTACTTC

J gene: TRBJ1-1
D gene: NA
V gene: TRBV4-1
clone size: once
CDR3 protein: CASSQVDLGIMYTEAFF
CDR3 DNA: TGCGCCAGCAGCCAAGTTGACTTGGGGATAATGTACACTGAAGCTTTCTTT

J gene: TRBJ2-3
D gene: NA
V gene: TRBV29-1
clone size: NA
CDR3 protein: CSVLRDSTDTQYF
CDR3 DNA: TGCAGCGTCTTAAGGGACAGCACAGATACGCAGTATTTT

J gene: TRBJ1-5
D gene: TRBD1
V gene: TRBV6-5
clone size: NA
CDR3 protein: CASSWTGGNQPQHF
CDR3 DNA: TGTGCCAGCAGTTGGACAGGTGGCAATCAGCCCCAGCATTTT

J gene: TRBJ2-6
D gene: NA
V gene: TRBV2
clone size: NA
CDR3 protein: CASSVQNSGANVLTF
CDR3 DNA: TGTGCCAGCAGTGTGCAAAACTCTGGGGCCAACGTCCTGACTTTC

J gene: TRBJ2-4
D gene: NA
V gene: TRBV29-1
clone size: NA
CDR3 protein: CSAWTKNIQYF
CDR3 DNA: TGCAGCGCTTGGACCAAAAACATTCAGTACTTC

J gene: TRBJ2-1
D gene: NA
V gene: TRBV7-3
clone size: few
CDR3 protein: CASSWASDNEQFF
CDR3 DNA: TGTGCCAGCAGCTGGGCGTCGGACAATGAGCAGTTCTTC